The 15 T cell receptor beta chains below all came from one sample that was sequenced in a study of CD8 T cells in ankylosing spondylitis. One entry per CDR3 protein results from TCRdb running MiXCR on the 5' RACE reads. Of under 150,000 distinct CDR3 sequences listed, roughly 18% were seen once; the top ten hold roughly 30%. Study conclusions and caveats: A motif of fewer than ten highly homologous TCR beta variants was seen as apparently characteristic of ankylosing spondylitis blood.

The antigens these receptors bind are not known. The sequenced material came from blood, either unsorted or a sorted T cell fraction (not recorded which). These receptors all stem from a male donor with ankylosing spondylitis.

This clonotype was detected many times. V and J are TRBV25-1 and TRBJ1-6; D unclear. The V gene's germline CDR1 is MGHDK and CDR2 SYGVNS. Between the trimmed V and J ends, which lost 5 bases and 7 bases, there was a span of 12 bases. The CDR3 is 14 amino acids. The DNA for the CDR3 is TGTGCCAGCAGTTATTCAACGGGAAATTCACCCCTCCACTTT. It is translated as CASSYSTGNSPLHF.

The chain employs TRBV12-3 or TRBV12-4 and TRBJ1-1; 9 bases match TRBD1. V shed 6 bases, J shed 4 bases, and the junction held 6 bases outside the gene matches. This CDR3 is built from 14 residues. The CDR3 loop reads CASRATGGSTEAFF. The CDR3 DNA follows: TGTGCCAGCAGGGCGACAGGGGGGAGCACTGAAGCTTTCTTT.

This clonotype was found a few times. This chain connects TRBV7-2 to TRBJ2-4, with D unresolved. V was trimmed by 1 base and J by 0 bases, leaving 7 bases between them. CDR3 length equals 15 residues. Germline V CDR1 and CDR2: SGHTA, FQGNSA. The DNA for the CDR3 is TGTGCCAGCAGCTTAGTCGGCTTAGCCAAAAACATTCAGTACTTC. Translated: CASSLVGLAKNIQYF. The whole variable domain, filled in from reference TRBV7-2 and TRBJ2-4, reads GAGVSQSPSNKVTEKGKDVELRCDPISGHTALYWYRQSLGQGLEFLIYFQGNSAPDKSGLPSDRFSAERTGGSVSTLTIQRTQQEDSAVYLCASSLVGLAKNIQYFGAGTRLSVL.

This clonotype was seen a few times. The V gene is TRBV4-1, the J gene TRBJ1-2; D is perhaps TRBD1 (5 bases). The germline V gene has CDR1 MGHRA and CDR2 YSYEKL. The V end lost 1 base, the J end lost 6 bases, and 18 bases lay between the germline ends. There are 16 residues in the CDR3. CDR3 DNA sequence: TGCGCCAGCAGCCAAGGGGGGGTTGTAGCTATCGATGGCTACACCTTC. It codes for CASSQGGVVAIDGYTF.

V and J are TRBV18 and TRBJ2-7, with TRBD1 matching over 7 bases. The CDR3 covers 15 residues. V lost 3 bases to trimming and J lost 5 bases; unmatched junction nucleotides: 10. Germline V gene lookup returns CDR1 KGHSH and CDR2 LQKENI. CDR3 nucleotide sequence: TGTGCCAGCTCACCGAACGACAGGGCAGGCAACGAGCAGTACTTC. It translates to CASSPNDRAGNEQYF.

In this sample, this clonotype turned up a few times. This chain links TRBV5-6 with TRBJ2-2, with D perhaps matching TRBD1 or TRBD2 (5 bases each). The V end was cut by 5 bases, the J end by 2 bases, with 16 bases between. Germline V gene lookup returns CDR1 SGHDT and CDR2 YYEEEE. This CDR3 contains 16 residues. The CDR3 region is CASRYVRDPNTGELFF. For the CDR3, the DNA is TGTGCCAGCAGATACGTACGGGACCCAAACACCGGGGAGCTGTTTTTT. The variable domain in full, completed from reference TRBV5-6 and TRBJ2-2, reads DAGVTQSPTHLIKTRGQQVTLRCSPKSGHDTVSWYQQALGQGPQFIFQYYEEEERQRGNFPDRFSGHQFPNYSSELNVNALLLGDSALYLCASRYVRDPNTGELFFGEGSRLTVL.

This clonotype appeared a few times. The V and J genes are TRBV12-3 or TRBV12-4 and TRBJ2-2; D remains ambiguous. This CDR3 has 13 amino acids. V was shortened by 7 bases and J by 4 bases, with 10 bases between the two germline ends. DNA of the CDR3: TGTGCCAGCACCCCACATGGCACCGGGGAGCTGTTTTTT. Amino acids: CASTPHGTGELFF.

The CDR3 DNA sequence: TGTGCCAGCAGTGTCAGGGGATGGAAGAAAGAGACCCAGTACTTC. This gives the protein CASSVRGWKKETQYF. The chain recombines TRBV25-1 with TRBJ2-5; perhaps TRBD1 as D (6 bases). Germline assignment: CDR1 MGHDK and CDR2 SYGVNS. V was trimmed by 4 bases and J by 3 bases, leaving 15 bases between them. The CDR3 is 15 residues long.

The gene calls are TRBV6-1 and TRBJ2-7, with 7 bases matching TRBD1. Per the germline V gene, CDR1 is MNHNS and CDR2 is SASEGT. CDR3 length: 13 residues. V gave up 8 bases and J gave up 2 bases; unmatched junction bases: 6. DNA of the CDR3: TGTGCCAGCGGGACAGACACCCCCTACGAGCAGTACTTC. Amino acid sequence: CASGTDTPYEQYF.

CDR3 in DNA: TGCGCCAGCAGCCAAGAGGGAGTACAGGGGTCCTACGAGCAGTACTTC. Translation: CASSQEGVQGSYEQYF. This sequence joins TRBV4-3 and TRBJ2-7; 7 nucleotides line up with TRBD1. The CDR3 spans 16 residues. Trimming cost V 0 bases and J 1 base; bases outside gene matches: 6. CDR1 and CDR2 from the germline V gene are LGHNA and YSLEER.

The V gene is TRBV11-2, the J gene TRBJ2-5; the match to TRBD1 covers 8 bases. Trimming cost V 4 bases and J 5 bases; bases outside gene matches: 9. The CDR3 extends over 15 amino acids. Germline loops: CDR1 SGHAT, CDR2 FQNNGV. The CDR3 nucleotides are TGTGCCAGCAGCTCACCCCCAGGGGGCTGGGAGACCCAGTACTTC. Amino acid sequence: CASSSPPGGWETQYF. The whole variable domain, filled in from reference TRBV11-2 and TRBJ2-5, reads EAGVAQSPRYKIIEKRQSVAFWCNPISGHATLYWYQQILGQGPKLLIQFQNNGVVDDSQLPKDRFSAERLKGVDSTLKIQPAKLEDSAVYLCASSSPPGGWETQYFGPGTRLLVL.

The gene calls are TRBV7-9 and TRBJ2-7; no clear D. V was cut by 0 bases and J by 3 bases, with 12 bases left in between. The V gene's germline CDR1 is SEHNR and CDR2 FQNEAQ (reference sequence). This CDR3 contains 15 residues. Here the CDR3 DNA reads TGTGCCAGCAGCTTAGCATCCCCGGACGGCTACGAGCAGTACTTC. This codes for CASSLASPDGYEQYF.

V and J are TRBV29-1 and TRBJ2-7; D is perhaps TRBD1 or TRBD2 (5 bases each). The CDR3 totals 15 residues. CDR1 SQVTM and CDR2 ANQGSEA come from the germline V gene. Trimming pared 1 base from V and 2 bases from J, leaving 15 bases between. The CDR3 loop is CSVEGGRGRAYEQYF. Written as DNA, the CDR3 is TGCAGCGTTGAAGGGGGACGGGGTCGTGCCTACGAGCAGTACTTC.

This clonotype was recorded once. The chain combines TRBV2 with TRBJ2-1; 13 positions agree with TRBD2. J gave up 4 bases and V 6 bases, and 9 bases lay outside the gene matches. The CDR3 has 17 amino acids. CDR1 and CDR2 (germline): SNHLY, FYNNEI. This CDR3 is CASRGLAGISSYNEQFF. Written as DNA, the CDR3 is TGTGCCAGCAGGGGACTAGCGGGAATTTCGTCTTACAATGAGCAGTTCTTC.

The chain combines TRBV20-1 with TRBJ2-2, with a weak D call TRBD2 (5 bases). Per germline, CDR1 DFQATT and CDR2 SNEGSKA (reference sequence). This CDR3 has 13 residues. V was shortened by 7 bases and J by 5 bases, with 14 bases between the two germline ends. The CDR3 DNA sequence: TGCAGTGGTATTAGCGTTGAGACCGGGGAGCTGTTTTTT. Its translation: CSGISVETGELFF.